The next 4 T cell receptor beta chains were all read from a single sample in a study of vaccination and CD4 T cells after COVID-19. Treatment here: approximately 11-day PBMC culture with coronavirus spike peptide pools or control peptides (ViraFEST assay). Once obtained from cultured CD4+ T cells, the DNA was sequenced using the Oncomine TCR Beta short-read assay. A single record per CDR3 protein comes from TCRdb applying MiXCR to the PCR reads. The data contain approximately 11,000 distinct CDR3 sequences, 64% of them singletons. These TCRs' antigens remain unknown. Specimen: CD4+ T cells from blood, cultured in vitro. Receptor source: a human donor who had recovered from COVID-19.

CDR3 amino acids: CASSFDSTSGEQYF. The CDR3 DNA reads TGTGCCAGCAGCTTTGACTCGACCTCTGGGGAGCAGTACTTC. The rearrangement links TRBV7-2 to TRBJ2-7; D remains ambiguous. The V gene's germline CDR1 is SGHTA and CDR2 FQGNSA. The CDR3 extends over 14 amino acids. V was trimmed by 3 bases and J by 7 bases, leaving 16 bases between them.

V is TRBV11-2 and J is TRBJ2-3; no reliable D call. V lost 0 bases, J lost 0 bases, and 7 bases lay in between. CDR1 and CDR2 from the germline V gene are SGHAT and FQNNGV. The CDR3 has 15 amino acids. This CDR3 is CASSLEGRSTDTQYF. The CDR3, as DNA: TGTGCCAGCAGCTTAGAAGGTAGAAGCACAGATACGCAGTATTTT.

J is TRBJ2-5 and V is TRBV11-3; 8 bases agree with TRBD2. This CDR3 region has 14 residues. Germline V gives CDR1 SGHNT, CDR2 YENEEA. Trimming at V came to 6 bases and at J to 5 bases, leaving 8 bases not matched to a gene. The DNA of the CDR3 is TGTGCCAGCAGGGGACCGGGGGGGGTTGAGACCCAGTACTTC. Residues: CASRGPGGVETQYF. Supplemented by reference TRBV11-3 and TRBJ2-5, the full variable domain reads EAGVVQSPRYKIIEKKQPVAFWCNPISGHNTLYWYLQNLGQGPELLIRYENEEAVDDSQLPKDRFSAERLKGVDSTLKIQPAELGDSAVYLCASRGPGGVETQYFGPGTRLLVL.

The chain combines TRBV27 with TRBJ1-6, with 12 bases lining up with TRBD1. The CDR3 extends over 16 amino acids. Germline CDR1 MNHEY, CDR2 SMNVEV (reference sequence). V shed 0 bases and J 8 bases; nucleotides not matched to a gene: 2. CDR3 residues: CASSLSGDRGHSPLHF. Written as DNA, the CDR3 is TGTGCCAGCAGTTTATCGGGGGACAGGGGGCATTCACCCCTCCACTTT.